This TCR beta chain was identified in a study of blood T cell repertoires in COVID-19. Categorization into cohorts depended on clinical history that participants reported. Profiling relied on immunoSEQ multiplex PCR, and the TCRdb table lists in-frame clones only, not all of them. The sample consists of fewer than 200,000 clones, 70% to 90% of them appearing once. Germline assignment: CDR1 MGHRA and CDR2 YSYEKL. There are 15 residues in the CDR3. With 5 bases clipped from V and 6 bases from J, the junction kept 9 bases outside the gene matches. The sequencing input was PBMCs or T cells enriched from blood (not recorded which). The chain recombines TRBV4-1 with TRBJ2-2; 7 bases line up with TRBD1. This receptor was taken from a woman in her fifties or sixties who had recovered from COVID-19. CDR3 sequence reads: CASSSTTGSPGELFF. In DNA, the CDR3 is TGCGCCAGCAGCTCCACGACAGGGTCTCCCGGGGAGCTGTTTTTT.